Listed below are T cell receptor beta chains from one sample, sequenced in a study of CD8 T cells in Susac syndrome. TCRdb called the immunoSEQ multiplex PCR reads again in MiXCR, with one record for every CDR3 protein. The sample has roughly 150,000 distinct CDR3 sequences, 90% to 95% seen once; the top ten hold around 0.075%. The sequenced sample consisted of CD4+ T cells from PBMCs. These receptors all come from a human donor in good health. The CDR3 runs from the conserved cysteine through the conserved F or W. The order of the fields is D gene, J gene, V gene, clone size, CDR3 DNA, CDR3 protein. D genes are given only for firm matches. Rows may omit the clone size; those that give it use once, few, many or a size class.

NA | TRBJ2-3 | TRBV5-1 | few | TGCGCCAGCAGCTTAAGTGATACGCAGTATTTT | CASSLSDTQYF
NA | TRBJ1-2 | TRBV18 | NA | TGTGCCAGCTCCCCTACCGACGGAAACTATGGCTACACCTTC | CASSPTDGNYGYTF
NA | TRBJ1-1 | TRBV7-2 | NA | TGTGCCAGCAGCCCCGAAGGATGGGGCACTGAAGCTTTCTTT | CASSPEGWGTEAFF
NA | TRBJ2-1 | TRBV4-1 | once | TGCGCCAGCAGCCAAGAGGAACACAACTACAATGAGCAGTTCTTC | CASSQEEHNYNEQFF
TRBD1 | TRBJ2-5 | TRBV5-6 | NA | TGTGCCAGCAGTGACAGGGTCCAAGAGACCCAGTACTTC | CASSDRVQETQYF
TRBD1 | TRBJ2-5 | TRBV4-1 | NA | TGCGCCAGCAGCCGAGTCCCGGGACAGGGGGCGACGTACTTC | CASSRVPGQGATYF
NA | TRBJ2-6 | TRBV5-6 | NA | TGTGCCAGCACGTCCCTCTCTGGGGCCAACGTCCTGACTTTC | CASTSLSGANVLTF
NA | TRBJ1-3 | TRBV7-9 | NA | TGTGCCAGCAGCTCGAAGGGGGGGACGGGAAACTCTGGAAACACCATATATTTT | CASSSKGGTGNSGNTIYF
TRBD1 | TRBJ2-5 | TRBV7-9 | NA | TGTGCCAGCAGTCCCGGGACAGCTGGGGAGACCCAGTACTTC | CASSPGTAGETQYF
NA | TRBJ1-2 | TRBV18 | NA | TGTGCCAGCTCCCGGTCTGGGGCATCTAGCTACACCTTC | CASSRSGASSYTF
NA | TRBJ2-7 | TRBV7-9 | NA | TGTGCCAGCAACTCTCCCCAAGGGAAATACGAGCAGTACTTC | CASNSPQGKYEQYF
NA | TRBJ2-7 | TRBV7-2 | NA | TGTGCCAGCAGCCCAGCAGGAGGATGGGCCAGGGGCTACGAGCAGTACTTC | CASSPAGGWARGYEQYF
NA | TRBJ2-7 | TRBV7-9 | NA | TGTGCCAGCAGTTTGCGGTCCCCCTACGAGCAGTACTTC | CASSLRSPYEQYF
NA | TRBJ1-5 | TRBV19 | NA | TGTGCCAGTAGTATAGATCGGGATCAGCCCCAGCATTTT | CASSIDRDQPQHF
NA | TRBJ2-7 | TRBV4-1 | NA | TGCGCCAGCAGCCCAGGGGGGATATACGAGCAGTACTTC | CASSPGGIYEQYF
NA | TRBJ1-4 | TRBV7-8 | NA | TGTGCCAGCAGCGGACCGAAGAGTGGAGCAACTAATGAAAAACTGTTTTTT | CASSGPKSGATNEKLFF
TRBD1 | TRBJ1-2 | TRBV7-9 | NA | TGTGCCAGCAGCAGTCGACAGGGGGCATATGGCTACACCTTC | CASSSRQGAYGYTF
NA | TRBJ2-5 | TRBV28 | few | TGTGCCAGCGGCAACAGGGAAGAGACCCAGTACTTC | CASGNREETQYF
NA | TRBJ1-6 | TRBV20-1 | NA | TGCAGTGCTAGCAGGGAACCTAATTCACCCCTCCACTTT | CSASREPNSPLHF
NA | TRBJ1-2 | TRBV9 | NA | TGTGCCAGCAGCGTAGGGTCTAGTGGGCAGGGTGGCTACACCTTC | CASSVGSSGQGGYTF
TRBD1 | TRBJ1-1 | TRBV20-1 | NA | TGCAGTGTAGCCGATCAGGGGGTTGTTCGGATAACTGAAGCTTTCTTT | CSVADQGVVRITEAFF
NA | TRBJ1-1 | TRBV18 | NA | TGTGCCAGCTCACTTGGGGCGGGGGCCTGGACTGAAGCTTTCTTT | CASSLGAGAWTEAFF
NA | TRBJ2-6 | TRBV29-1 | NA | TGCAGCGTTGGGGTCGGCACCTCCCTTACGGGGGCCAACGTCCTGACTTTC | CSVGVGTSLTGANVLTF
TRBD2 | TRBJ2-5 | TRBV2 | NA | TGTGCCAGCAGTGAACAGGGAGGGAAAGAGACCCAGTACTTC | CASSEQGGKETQYF
NA | TRBJ2-1 | TRBV7-2 | NA | TGTGCCAGCAGCGGCGGACTGCGGGATGAGCAGTTCTTC | CASSGGLRDEQFF
NA | TRBJ1-2 | TRBV3-1 | NA | TGTGCCAGTAAGCGACAGTCCACTAACTATGGCTACACCTTC | CASKRQSTNYGYTF
TRBD1 | TRBJ1-2 | TRBV28 | NA | TGTGCCAGCAGTTTATGGGGACAGGGGGCCTTTCCAGGGGCTCTCCTTGGGGGCTACACCTTC | CASSLWGQGAFPGALLGGYTF
NA | TRBJ2-4 | TRBV4-3 | few | TGCGCCAGCAGCCAAGATAACAAAAACATTCAGTACTTC | CASSQDNKNIQYF
TRBD1 | TRBJ1-1 | TRBV7-2 | NA | TGTGCCAGCAGCTCCCACAGGGGCACTGAAGCTTTCTTT | CASSSHRGTEAFF
NA | TRBJ1-1 | TRBV5-1 | NA | TGCGCCAGCAGCTTGGTGGGTCGTGGAGCCGGCACTGAAGCTTTCTTT | CASSLVGRGAGTEAFF
NA | TRBJ2-2 | TRBV6-5 | NA | TGTGCCAGCAGTTACGATGTGGAGGGGGAACTGTTTTTT | CASSYDVEGELFF
NA | TRBJ1-1 | TRBV11-2 | NA | TGTGCCAGCACTGCTTATACTGAAGCTTTCTTT | CASTAYTEAFF
NA | TRBJ1-2 | TRBV28 | NA | TGTGCCAGCAGCATTAGCGGGGGCCGGGGCTACACCTTC | CASSISGGRGYTF
TRBD1 | TRBJ1-2 | TRBV29-1 | NA | TGCAGCGTTGGGGACAGTAACTATGGCTACACCTTC | CSVGDSNYGYTF
NA | TRBJ1-1 | TRBV10-3 | NA | TGTGCCATCAGTGGGAGCTCTGAGACACCTAACACTGAAGCTTTCTTT | CAISGSSETPNTEAFF
NA | TRBJ2-1 | TRBV15 | once | TGTGCCACCAGCAGAGATCAGGGGTGGGAAGAGCAGTTCTTC | CATSRDQGWEEQFF
TRBD1 | TRBJ2-2 | TRBV7-9 | once | TGTGCCAGGGGACAGCCAAACACCGGGGAGCTGTTTTTT | CARGQPNTGELFF
NA | TRBJ2-1 | TRBV20-1 | NA | TGCAGTGCTAGAGATTCGCTATACAATGAGCAGTTCTTC | CSARDSLYNEQFF
TRBD1 | TRBJ1-1 | TRBV29-1 | NA | TGCAGCGTTGACCGTGACAGGGCCGAAGCTTTCTTT | CSVDRDRAEAFF
NA | TRBJ2-7 | TRBV12-3/TRBV12-4 | NA | TGTGCCACCGGAAGTGGCGGGGAGCAGTACTTC | CATGSGGEQYF
TRBD1 | TRBJ2-7 | TRBV29-1 | NA | TGCAGCACCCGACAGGGGGCCTCCTACGAGCAGTACTTC | CSTRQGASYEQYF
TRBD1 | TRBJ1-6 | TRBV7-8 | NA | TGTGCCAGCAACATACAGGGGCCAAATTCACCCCTCCACTTT | CASNIQGPNSPLHF
NA | TRBJ1-2 | TRBV5-1 | NA | TGCGCCAGCAGCTCAAGCACGAATTCTAACTATGGCTACACCTTC | CASSSSTNSNYGYTF
TRBD1 | TRBJ1-2 | TRBV2 | NA | TGTGCCAGCAGCTGGGGAGGGGGCGCGGGAGGTGGCTACACCTTC | CASSWGGGAGGGYTF